The 6 T cell receptor beta chains given below trace back to one sample, sequenced in a study of blood T cell repertoires in COVID-19. Data came from immunoSEQ multiplex PCR; TCRdb stores just in-frame clones and leaves some out. The sample lists 250,000 to 300,000 clones, around 89% occurring once. The sequenced sample was peripheral blood. The receptor set was obtained from a man in his forties with acute or convalescent COVID-19.

This clone was seen more than once but under ten times. J is TRBJ1-6 and V is TRBV30; D unresolved. Germline values: CDR1 GTSNPN, CDR2 SVGIG (reference sequence). Trimming cost V 5 bases and J 7 bases, with 15 bases left between them. This CDR3 has 14 residues. CDR3 in DNA: TGTGCCTGGGGCAACCCAGGTGGGAATTCACCCCTCCACTTT. Protein product: CAWGNPGGNSPLHF.

The chain joins TRBV11-1 to TRBJ2-1; the match to TRBD2 covers 8 bases. J gave up 5 bases and V 5 bases, and 8 bases lay outside the gene matches. Looked up from germline, CDR1 is SGHAT and CDR2 is FQDESV (reference sequence). CDR3 length equals 15 residues. The CDR3 loop is CASSPRTSLHNEQFF. The CDR3 region has the DNA TGTGCCAGCAGCCCCCGGACTAGCCTCCACAATGAGCAGTTCTTC.

This sequence joins TRBV30 and TRBJ1-2; possible D gene TRBD1, 5 bases. The CDR3 contains 15 residues. The ends were cut back, 1 base at V and 2 bases at J, with 14 bases in the middle. Germline CDR1 and CDR2: GTSNPN and SVGIG (reference sequence). CDR3 in amino acids: CAWSAPRAGNYGYTF. The CDR3 DNA is TGTGCCTGGAGTGCCCCCAGGGCGGGGAACTATGGCTACACCTTC.

The rearrangement uses TRBV3-1 (or the pseudogene TRBV3-2) and TRBJ1-1; maybe TRBD1 (5 bases). The CDR3 has 13 residues. Trimming took off 4 bases at V and 12 bases at J, with 18 bases between the two ends. CDR1 and CDR2 from the germline V gene are LGHDT and YNNKEL (reference sequence). CDR3 in DNA: TGTGCCAGCAGCCCCTTAGCGGGGGGTAGGACTTTCTTT. Its translation: CASSPLAGGRTFF.

This clone appeared a few times. The CDR3 coding sequence is TGCGCCAGCAGCTTGGTGCGGGGAAGTAACACTGAAGCTTTCTTT. This sequence encodes CASSLVRGSNTEAFF. The chain has TRBV5-1 and TRBJ1-1, with D unresolved. Germline V lookup: CDR1 SGHRS, CDR2 YFSETQ. Trimming took 0 bases from V and 2 from J, leaving 11 bases between them. The CDR3 totals 15 residues.

The chain is built from TRBV5-5 and TRBJ2-1; 7 nucleotides match TRBD2. Germline V gene lookup returns CDR1 SGHKS and CDR2 YYEKEE (reference sequence). The CDR3 spans 15 residues. V trimming: 2 bases; J trimming: 2 bases; junction bases outside the gene matches: 4. The CDR3: CASSFERGTYNEQFF. The CDR3 nucleotides read TGTGCCAGCAGCTTTGAGCGGGGCACCTACAATGAGCAGTTCTTC. Supplemented by reference TRBV5-5 and TRBJ2-1, the full variable domain reads DAGVTQSPTHLIKTRGQQVTLRCSPISGHKSVSWYQQVLGQGPQFIFQYYEKEERGRGNFPDRFSARQFPNYSSELNVNALLLGDSALYLCASSFERGTYNEQFFGPGTRLTVL.